Shown below are 29 T cell receptor beta chains from a single sample sequenced in a study of response to subunit inactivated influenza vaccine. TCRdb fed the RT-PCR reads into MiXCR, producing one record per CDR3 protein. The table shows 530,000 or so distinct CDR3 sequences, with approximately 12% occurring only once. The material was PBMCs from blood, obtained on the day of vaccination. Receptors originate from a man in his fifties who received an inactivated influenza vaccine.

The CDR3 region has the DNA TGCGCCAGCAGCCAAAGGACAGCGGGAGGTCGCACAGATACGCAGTATTTT. It encodes CASSQRTAGGRTDTQYF. The gene calls are TRBV4-3 and TRBJ2-3, with TRBD2 identical over 9 bases. In germline, CDR1 is LGHNA, CDR2 YSLEER. V gave up 2 bases and J gave up 1 base; unmatched junction bases: 7. The CDR3 extends over 17 amino acids.

The chain carries TRBV3-1 and TRBJ2-5; D assignment may be TRBD1 or TRBD2 (6 bases each). V shed 11 bases and J shed 4 bases, with 20 bases lying between them. Germline V gives CDR1 LGHDT, CDR2 YNNKEL (reference sequence). The CDR3 consists of 14 residues. The CDR3 sequence is CAASVGGALETQYF. The CDR3 DNA reads TGTGCCGCGAGCGTCGGGGGCGCATTAGAGACCCAGTACTTC.

This clonotype has just a few counts. The chain uses TRBV5-1 and TRBJ2-1; 13 nucleotides agree with TRBD2. The CDR3 has 16 amino acids. The germline V gene has CDR1 SGHRS and CDR2 YFSETQ. The V gene end was trimmed by 4 bases and the J gene end by 8 bases; junction bases not matched to a gene: 9. CDR3 coding DNA: TGCGCCAGCAGCCGAACGGGACTAGCGGGACTCGATGAGCAGTTCTTC. Its protein product is CASSRTGLAGLDEQFF.

The chain carries TRBV14 and TRBJ2-5, with D possibly TRBD1 on 5 matching bases. V lost 4 bases and J lost 1, with 7 bases in between. Germline V gene data show CDR1 as SGHDN and CDR2 as FVKESK. CDR3 length equals 13 residues. The CDR3 loop is CASSRRVQETQYF. The CDR3 DNA is TGTGCCAGCAGCCGCAGGGTCCAAGAGACCCAGTACTTC.

The chain combines TRBV6-5 with TRBJ2-5, with D perhaps TRBD2 (5 bases). The V gene's germline CDR1 is MNHEY and CDR2 SVGAGI. V lost 0 bases and J lost 1, with 9 bases in between. The length of the CDR3 is 15 residues. CDR3: CASSYSLAGQETQYF. DNA for the CDR3: TGTGCCAGCAGTTACTCGCTAGCTGGCCAAGAGACCCAGTACTTC.

This clonotype was counted between two and nine times. The chain couples TRBV9 to TRBJ2-1; 9 nucleotides agree with TRBD2. The CDR3 runs 16 residues. Germline V lookup: CDR1 SGDLS, CDR2 YYNGEE. J was trimmed by 0 bases and V by 4 bases; bases with no gene match: 5. The CDR3 sequence is CASSSLAGASYNEQFF. CDR3 nucleotides: TGTGCCAGCAGCTCCTTAGCGGGGGCCTCCTACAATGAGCAGTTCTTC.

The CDR3 loop reads CSARTSGGAREDTQYF. CDR3 DNA sequence: TGCAGTGCTAGGACTAGCGGGGGGGCCAGAGAAGATACGCAGTATTTT. This chain joins TRBV20-1 and TRBJ2-3, with TRBD2 matching over 14 bases. Unmatched junction bases numbered 7, after V lost 3 bases and J lost 5 bases. The CDR3 is 16 amino acids. The germline V gene encodes CDR1 DFQATT and CDR2 SNEGSKA (reference sequence).

This clonotype was counted a few times. The chain combines TRBV18 with TRBJ2-7; perhaps TRBD1 as D (6 bases). Per germline, CDR1 KGHSH and CDR2 LQKENI. This CDR3 has 14 residues. V dropped 5 bases and J dropped 2 bases, with 13 bases sitting between them. The CDR3 reads CASSVTGSPYEQYF. The DNA for the CDR3 is TGTGCCAGCTCAGTTACAGGGTCCCCCTACGAGCAGTACTTC.

This clonotype has a handful of counts. V and J are TRBV7-9 and TRBJ2-7; 12 positions match TRBD2. V gave up 5 bases and J gave up 2 bases; unmatched junction bases: 7. The V gene's germline CDR1 is SEHNR and CDR2 FQNEAQ (reference sequence). The CDR3 contains 16 residues. The CDR3: CASSLLAGGLTYEQYF. The CDR3 nucleotides are TGTGCCAGCAGCCTACTAGCGGGGGGCCTCACCTACGAGCAGTACTTC.

This clonotype was seen ten or more times. The chain links TRBV11-2 to TRBJ2-1; maybe TRBD2 (6 bases). The CDR3 totals 14 residues. In germline, CDR1 is SGHAT, CDR2 FQNNGV. Deletions cut 2 bases from V and 12 bases from J, with 17 bases between. The CDR3 nucleotides are TGTGCCAGCAGCTTACCATCCCTAGCGCTTGGGCAGTTCTTC. Translating it yields CASSLPSLALGQFF.

This clonotype was counted many times. The CDR3 sequence is CASSVGDRENQPQHF. The CDR3 DNA is TGTGCCAGCAGCGTAGGGGACAGGGAGAATCAGCCCCAGCATTTT. The rearrangement links TRBV9 to TRBJ1-5, with TRBD1 matching over 9 bases. With 0 bases clipped from V and 4 bases from J, the junction kept 2 bases outside the gene matches. From germline, CDR1 is SGDLS and CDR2 YYNGEE. The CDR3 contains 15 residues.

The table lists this clonotype with a few counts. The chain carries TRBV20-1 and TRBJ2-1; D is unclear. V lost 6 bases to trimming and J lost 3 bases, with 15 bases between them. The length of the CDR3 is 14 residues. Germline CDR1 DFQATT, CDR2 SNEGSKA (reference sequence). This CDR3 is CSAPNPGRYNEQFF. CDR3 sequence (DNA): TGCAGTGCACCCAACCCGGGTCGCTACAATGAGCAGTTCTTC.

This clonotype turned up a few times. The chain links TRBV7-9 to TRBJ1-5; TRBD1 agrees at 8 bases. Trimming at V came to 5 bases and at J to 1 base, leaving 7 bases not matched to a gene. The V gene's germline CDR1 is SEHNR and CDR2 FQNEAQ (reference sequence). This CDR3 comprises 16 residues. The CDR3 DNA reads TGTGCCAGCAGCGGACAGGGTGGGGGGAGCAATCAGCCCCAGCATTTT. It translates to CASSGQGGGSNQPQHF.

The chain joins TRBV29-1 to TRBJ2-7; 7 bases line up with TRBD1. This CDR3 comprises 13 residues. Per the germline V gene, CDR1 is SQVTM and CDR2 is ANQGSEA. Trimming cost V 5 bases and J 0 bases; bases outside gene matches: 4. The CDR3 sequence: CSVSGTVSYEQYF. The DNA of the CDR3 is TGCAGCGTTTCCGGGACAGTCTCCTACGAGCAGTACTTC.

The chain couples TRBV6-1 to TRBJ2-1; perhaps TRBD1 as D (6 bases). V was trimmed by 8 bases and J by 5 bases, leaving 13 bases between them. Germline CDR1 is MNHNS and CDR2 is SASEGT. This CDR3 is built from 13 residues. The CDR3 DNA reads as TGTGCCAGCTCCTACACAGGGCACAATGAGCAGTTCTTC. It is translated as CASSYTGHNEQFF.

The chain carries TRBV7-2 and TRBJ1-2; no clear D. V was clipped by 1 base and J by 1 base, with 7 bases between them. This CDR3 is 14 amino acids long. Per the germline V gene, CDR1 is SGHTA and CDR2 is FQGNSA. The CDR3 region has the DNA TGTGCCAGCAGCTTAGGGGCGGATAACTATGGCTACACCTTC. Protein product: CASSLGADNYGYTF.

The rearrangement uses TRBV29-1 and TRBJ1-5, with D uncertain. The CDR3 has 13 amino acids. Germline-derived CDR1 and CDR2 are SQVTM and ANQGSEA. V shed 5 bases and J shed 0 bases, with 8 bases lying between them. CDR3 DNA sequence: TGCAGCGTTCGGACGGATAGCAATCAGCCCCAGCATTTT. It yields the protein CSVRTDSNQPQHF.

The sample holds a few counts of this clonotype. This sequence joins TRBV7-9 and TRBJ1-2, with a weak D call TRBD1 (5 bases). CDR1 SEHNR and CDR2 FQNEAQ come from the germline V gene (reference sequence). The CDR3 loop spans 16 amino acids. The V end lost 4 bases, the J end lost 4 bases, and 19 bases lay between the germline ends. In nucleotides, the CDR3 is TGTGCCAGCAGCTCCGGAACAGGAGCCGTAAGCTATGGCTACACCTTC. It encodes CASSSGTGAVSYGYTF.

This clonotype has a handful of counts. The V and J genes are TRBV27 and TRBJ1-2; 7 bases line up with TRBD1. V trimming: 5 bases; J trimming: 4 bases; junction bases outside the gene matches: 16. The CDR3 is 17 residues long. Looked up from germline, CDR1 is MNHEY and CDR2 is SMNVEV (reference sequence). The CDR3 region is CASSPKRDSHRIYGYTF. DNA for the CDR3: TGTGCCAGCAGTCCCAAGAGGGACAGCCACCGAATCTATGGCTACACCTTC.

Remarks on this clonotype: A much larger clonotype is one base distant, so this may be a read error. The chain combines TRBV3-1 with TRBJ2-3; D unresolved. The germline V gene has CDR1 LGHDT and CDR2 YNNKEL (reference sequence). CDR3 length: 12 residues. The CDR3, as DNA: TGTGCCGGCAGCACTAGCACAGATACGCAGTATTTT. The encoded protein is CAGSTSTDTQYF.

The rearrangement uses TRBV9 and TRBJ1-1; D remains unclear. The length of the CDR3 is 15 residues. Trimming took 0 bases from V and 1 from J, leaving 10 bases between them. CDR1 is SGDLS, CDR2 YYNGEE, per germline. DNA of the CDR3: TGTGCCAGCAGCGTAGGTCTCGCACGGAACACTGAAGCTTTCTTT. This translates into CASSVGLARNTEAFF. The full variable domain, rest sourced from reference TRBV9 and TRBJ1-1, is DSGVTQTPKHLITATGQRVTLRCSPRSGDLSVYWYQQSLDQGLQFLIQYYNGEERAKGNILERFSAQQFPDLHSELNLSSLELGDSALYFCASSVGLARNTEAFFGQGTRLTVV.

The sample holds many counts of this clonotype. The junction does not match germline at one end; this may be a read error. V usage is TRBV5-1 and J usage is TRBJ2-7, with D possibly being TRBD1 (6 bases). The CDR3 spans 13 residues. Germline values: CDR1 SGHRS, CDR2 YFSETQ. DNA for the CDR3: TGTGCCAGCAGTTTAGGGGGAACCTACGAGCAGTACTTC. This sequence encodes CASSLGGTYEQYF.

This clonotype was counted at least ten times. This chain joins TRBV6-5 and TRBJ1-2; D remains ambiguous. This CDR3 has 12 residues. Trimming removed 6 bases at V and 4 bases at J, with 9 bases between. In germline, CDR1 is MNHEY, CDR2 SVGAGI. As DNA, the CDR3 is TGTGCCAGCAGAGAAATGGGCTATGGCTACACCTTC. Residues: CASREMGYGYTF.

This clonotype was observed a few times. The rearrangement joins TRBV10-3 to TRBJ1-1; unclear D gene. Trimming removed 6 bases from V and 6 bases from J, with 11 bases in between. This CDR3 has 12 residues. Germline lookup yields CDR1 ENHRY and CDR2 SYGVKD. CDR3 sequence: CAISPGYAEAFF. DNA for the CDR3: TGTGCCATCAGCCCAGGTTACGCTGAAGCTTTCTTT.

The chain combines TRBV4-1 with TRBJ2-1; 9 bases agree with TRBD2. The CDR3 runs to 18 residues. The J segment lost 0 bases and the V segment lost 3 bases, leaving 9 bases of the junction unmatched. Germline V gene lookup returns CDR1 MGHRA and CDR2 YSYEKL. The CDR3 region is CASSHASLAGSSYNEQFF. CDR3 DNA sequence: TGCGCCAGCAGCCATGCCTCCCTAGCGGGGAGCTCCTACAATGAGCAGTTCTTC.

The chain is built from TRBV9 and TRBJ2-7; possibly TRBD2 for D (5 bases). The CDR3 is 15 amino acids. The germline V and J ends were trimmed by 4 bases and 2 bases, with 16 bases remaining between them. Germline values: CDR1 SGDLS, CDR2 YYNGEE. CDR3 protein: CASSPRTGLPYEQYF. The CDR3, as DNA: TGTGCCAGCAGCCCACGGACTGGCTTACCCTACGAGCAGTACTTC.

This clonotype turned up a few times. CDR3 protein: CASHDPGQGSYEQYF. The CDR3, as DNA: TGTGCCAGCCATGACCCGGGACAGGGATCCTACGAGCAGTACTTC. The chain carries TRBV6-1 and TRBJ2-7, with 9 bases aligning to TRBD1. Per germline, CDR1 MNHNS and CDR2 SASEGT. The junction had 9 bases not matched to a gene; V was cut back by 8 bases and J by 1 base. The CDR3 sequence is 15 residues long.

This clonotype was seen a handful of times. The chain employs TRBV30 and TRBJ2-7; D call uncertain. V gave up 5 bases and J gave up 4 bases, with 12 bases separating them. The V gene's germline CDR1 is GTSNPN and CDR2 SVGIG (reference sequence). This CDR3 has 12 residues. CDR3 sequence (DNA): TGTGCCTGGGGGGTTGTAGTGTACGAGCAGTACTTC. Protein sequence: CAWGVVVYEQYF.

The rearrangement joins TRBV18 to TRBJ2-7; D tentatively fits TRBD1 or TRBD2 (5 bases each). The CDR3 has 12 amino acids. The V and J ends lost 2 bases and 5 bases respectively, with 7 bases between them. Germline V gene lookup returns CDR1 KGHSH and CDR2 LQKENI. Here the CDR3 reads CASSPGDHEQYF. Written as DNA, the CDR3 is TGTGCCAGCTCACCAGGGGACCACGAGCAGTACTTC.